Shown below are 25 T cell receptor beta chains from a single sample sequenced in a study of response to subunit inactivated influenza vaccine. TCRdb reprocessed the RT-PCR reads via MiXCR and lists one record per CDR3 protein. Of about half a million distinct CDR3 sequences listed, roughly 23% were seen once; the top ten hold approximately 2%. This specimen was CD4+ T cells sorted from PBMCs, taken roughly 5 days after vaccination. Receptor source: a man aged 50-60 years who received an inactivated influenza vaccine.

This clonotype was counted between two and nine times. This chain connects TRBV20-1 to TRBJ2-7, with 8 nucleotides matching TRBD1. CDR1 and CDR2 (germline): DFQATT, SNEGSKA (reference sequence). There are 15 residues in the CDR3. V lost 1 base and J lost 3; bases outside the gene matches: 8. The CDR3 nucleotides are TGCAGTGCTAGAGGTAGACCGGGACAGGACTACGAGCAGTACTTC. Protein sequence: CSARGRPGQDYEQYF.

CDR3 DNA sequence: TGTGCCAGCAGCTTGGCCTCTAGCCGCGAGCAGTACTTC. Translating gives CASSLASSREQYF. The V gene is TRBV5-6, the J gene TRBJ2-7; D may be TRBD2 (5 bases). Germline V gene sequence: CDR1 SGHDT, CDR2 YYEEEE. V was shortened by 0 bases and J by 6 bases, with 10 bases between the two germline ends. This CDR3 spans 13 amino acids.

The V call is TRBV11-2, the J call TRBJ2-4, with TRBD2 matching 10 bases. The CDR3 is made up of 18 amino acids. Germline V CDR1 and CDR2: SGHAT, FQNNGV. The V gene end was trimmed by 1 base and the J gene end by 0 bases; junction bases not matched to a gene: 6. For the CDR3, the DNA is TGTGCCAGCAGCTTAGTAGCGGGGGGCCCTATAGCCAAAAACATTCAGTACTTC. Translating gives CASSLVAGGPIAKNIQYF.

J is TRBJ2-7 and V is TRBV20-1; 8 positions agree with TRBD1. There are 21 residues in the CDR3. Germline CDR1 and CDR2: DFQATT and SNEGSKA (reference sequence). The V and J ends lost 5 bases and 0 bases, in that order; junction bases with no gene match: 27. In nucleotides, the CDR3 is TGCAGTGCTCCCAGACCCAGGGGGCATTTTGTTCGGACCCAGGACTCCTACGAGCAGTACTTC. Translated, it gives CSAPRPRGHFVRTQDSYEQYF.

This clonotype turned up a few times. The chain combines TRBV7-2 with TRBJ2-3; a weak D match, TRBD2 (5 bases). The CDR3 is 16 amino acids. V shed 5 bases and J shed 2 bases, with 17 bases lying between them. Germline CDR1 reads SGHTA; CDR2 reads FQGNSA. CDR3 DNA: TGTGCCAGCAGCCACTCGGCCGTTCGGGACACAGATACGCAGTATTTT. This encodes CASSHSAVRDTDTQYF.

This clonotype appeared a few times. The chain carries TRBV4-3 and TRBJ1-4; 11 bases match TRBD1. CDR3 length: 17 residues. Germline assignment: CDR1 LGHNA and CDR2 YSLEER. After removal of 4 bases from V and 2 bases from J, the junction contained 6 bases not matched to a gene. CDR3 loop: CASSPRDRGYTNEKLFF. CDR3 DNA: TGCGCCAGCAGCCCGCGGGACAGGGGGTACACTAATGAAAAACTGTTTTTT.

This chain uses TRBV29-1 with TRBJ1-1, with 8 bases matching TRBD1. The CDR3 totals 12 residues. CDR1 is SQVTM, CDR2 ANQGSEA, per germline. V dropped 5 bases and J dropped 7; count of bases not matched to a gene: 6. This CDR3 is CSVSSGGREAFF. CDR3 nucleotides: TGCAGCGTTTCGTCAGGGGGCCGTGAAGCTTTCTTT.

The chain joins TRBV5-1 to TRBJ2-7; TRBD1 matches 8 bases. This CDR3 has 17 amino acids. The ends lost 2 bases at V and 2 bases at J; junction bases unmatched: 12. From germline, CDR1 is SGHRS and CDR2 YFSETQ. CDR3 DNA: TGCGCCAGCAGCTTAACCCAGGGGGCCTGGGGTACCTACGAGCAGTACTTC. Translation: CASSLTQGAWGTYEQYF.

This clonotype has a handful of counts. This CDR3 reads CASSPWTGEEKLFF. DNA for the CDR3: TGTGCCAGCAGCCCATGGACAGGGGAGGAAAAACTGTTTTTT. The chain uses TRBV5-6 and TRBJ1-4, with 9 bases identical to TRBD1. The CDR3 sequence is 14 residues long. V shed 4 bases and J 8 bases; nucleotides not matched to a gene: 6. Germline assignment: CDR1 SGHDT and CDR2 YYEEEE.

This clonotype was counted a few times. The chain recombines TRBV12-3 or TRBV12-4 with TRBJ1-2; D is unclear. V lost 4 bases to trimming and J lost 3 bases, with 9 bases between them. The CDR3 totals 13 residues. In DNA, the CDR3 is TGTGCCAGCAGTTCCTCCCGAGACTATGGCTACACCTTC. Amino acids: CASSSSRDYGYTF.

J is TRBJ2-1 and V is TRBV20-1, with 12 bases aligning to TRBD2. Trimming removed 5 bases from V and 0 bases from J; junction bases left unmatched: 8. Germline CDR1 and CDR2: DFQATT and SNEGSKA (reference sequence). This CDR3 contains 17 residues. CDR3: CSAGGGLAGLSYNEQFF. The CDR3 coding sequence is TGCAGTGCTGGAGGAGGACTAGCGGGACTCTCCTACAATGAGCAGTTCTTC.

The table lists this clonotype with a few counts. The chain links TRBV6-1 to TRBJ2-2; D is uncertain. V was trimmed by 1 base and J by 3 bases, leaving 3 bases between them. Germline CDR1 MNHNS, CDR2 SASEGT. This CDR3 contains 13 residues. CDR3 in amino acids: CASSEGHTGELFF. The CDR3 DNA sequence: TGTGCCAGCAGTGAAGGACACACCGGGGAGCTGTTTTTT.

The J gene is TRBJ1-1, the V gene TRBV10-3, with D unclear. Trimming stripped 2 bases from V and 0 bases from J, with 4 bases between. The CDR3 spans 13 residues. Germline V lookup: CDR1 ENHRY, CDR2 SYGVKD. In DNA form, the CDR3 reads TGTGCCATCAGTGAGCGTTTGAACACTGAAGCTTTCTTT. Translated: CAISERLNTEAFF.

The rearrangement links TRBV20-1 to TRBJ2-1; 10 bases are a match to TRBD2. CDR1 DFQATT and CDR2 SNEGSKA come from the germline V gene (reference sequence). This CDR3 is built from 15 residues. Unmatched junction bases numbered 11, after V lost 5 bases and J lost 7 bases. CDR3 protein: CSALRGLAATNEQFF. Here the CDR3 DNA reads TGCAGTGCTCTTCGAGGACTAGCGGCCACGAATGAGCAGTTCTTC.

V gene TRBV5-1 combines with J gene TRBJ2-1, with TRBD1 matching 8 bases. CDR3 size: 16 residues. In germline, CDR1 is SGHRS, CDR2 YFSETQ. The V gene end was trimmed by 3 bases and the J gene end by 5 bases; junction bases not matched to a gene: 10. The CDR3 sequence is CASSSWTGRINNEQFF. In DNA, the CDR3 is TGCGCCAGCAGCTCCTGGACAGGGAGGATCAACAATGAGCAGTTCTTC.

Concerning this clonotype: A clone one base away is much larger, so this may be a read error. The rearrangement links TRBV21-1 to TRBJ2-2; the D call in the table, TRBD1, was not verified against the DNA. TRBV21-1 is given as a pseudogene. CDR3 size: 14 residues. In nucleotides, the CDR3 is TGTGCCAGCAGCTTAGGACAGGGGTCCGGGGAGCTGTTTTTT. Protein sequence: CASSLGQGSGELFF.

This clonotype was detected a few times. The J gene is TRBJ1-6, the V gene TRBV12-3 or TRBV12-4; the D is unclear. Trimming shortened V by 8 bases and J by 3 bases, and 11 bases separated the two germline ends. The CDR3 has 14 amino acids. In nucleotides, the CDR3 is TGTGCCAGCCGATTCGGAAACTATAATTCACCCCTCCACTTT. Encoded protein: CASRFGNYNSPLHF.

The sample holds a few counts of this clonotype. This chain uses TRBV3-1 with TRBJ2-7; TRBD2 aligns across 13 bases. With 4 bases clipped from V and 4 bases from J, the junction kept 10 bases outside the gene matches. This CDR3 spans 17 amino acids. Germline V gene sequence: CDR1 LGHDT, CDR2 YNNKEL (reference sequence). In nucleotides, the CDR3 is TGTGCCAGCAGCCGCGGGACTAGCGGGATTCGCCGATACGAGCAGTACTTC. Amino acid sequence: CASSRGTSGIRRYEQYF.

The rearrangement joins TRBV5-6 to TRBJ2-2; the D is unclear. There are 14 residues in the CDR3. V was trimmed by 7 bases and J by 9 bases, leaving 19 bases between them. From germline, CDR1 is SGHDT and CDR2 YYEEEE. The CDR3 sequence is CASGSGPSCWELFF. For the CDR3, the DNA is TGTGCCAGCGGCTCCGGGCCCAGCTGCTGGGAGCTGTTTTTT.

The CDR3 DNA reads as TGTGCCAGCAGCTCCCCCCACAGGGGGAACACTGAAGCTTTCTTT. Amino acid sequence: CASSSPHRGNTEAFF. V usage is TRBV5-5 and J usage is TRBJ1-1, with 7 bases matching TRBD1. J lost 1 base, V lost 3 bases, and 6 bases had no gene match. CDR3 length equals 15 residues. CDR1 and CDR2 from the germline V gene are SGHKS and YYEKEE (reference sequence).

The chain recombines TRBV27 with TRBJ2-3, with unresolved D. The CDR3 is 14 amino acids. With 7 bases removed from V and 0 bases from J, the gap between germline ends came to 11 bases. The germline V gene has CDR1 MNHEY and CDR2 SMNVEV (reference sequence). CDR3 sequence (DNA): TGTGCCAGCAACGAGGTTACTAGCACAGATACGCAGTATTTT. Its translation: CASNEVTSTDTQYF.

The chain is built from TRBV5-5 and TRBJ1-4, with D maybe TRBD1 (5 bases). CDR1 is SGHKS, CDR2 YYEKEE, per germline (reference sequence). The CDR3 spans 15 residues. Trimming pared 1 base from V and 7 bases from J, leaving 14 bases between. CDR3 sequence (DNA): TGTGCCAGCAGCTTGTCTGACGGGGGTCCTGAAAAACTGTTTTTT. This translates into CASSLSDGGPEKLFF.

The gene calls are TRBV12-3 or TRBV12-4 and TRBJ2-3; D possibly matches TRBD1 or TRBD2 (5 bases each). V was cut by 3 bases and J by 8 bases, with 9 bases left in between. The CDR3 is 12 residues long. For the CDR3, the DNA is TGTGCCAGCAGTTTCACCGGGACTACGCAGTATTTT. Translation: CASSFTGTTQYF.

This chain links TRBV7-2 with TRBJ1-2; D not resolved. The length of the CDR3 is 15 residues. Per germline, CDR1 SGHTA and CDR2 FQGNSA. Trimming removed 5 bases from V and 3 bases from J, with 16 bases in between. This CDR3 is CASSPEATTYYGYTF. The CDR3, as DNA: TGTGCCAGCAGCCCCGAAGCTACAACCTACTATGGCTACACCTTC.

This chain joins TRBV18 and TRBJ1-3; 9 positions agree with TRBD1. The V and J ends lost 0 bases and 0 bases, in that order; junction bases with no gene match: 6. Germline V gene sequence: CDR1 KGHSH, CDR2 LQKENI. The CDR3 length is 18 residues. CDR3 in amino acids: CASSPPSGQGSSGNTIYF. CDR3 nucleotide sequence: TGTGCCAGCTCACCACCGAGTGGACAGGGGAGCTCTGGAAACACCATATATTTT.